A selection of T cell receptor beta chains follows, all from one sample in a study of T cells after yellow fever vaccination. TCRdb ran MiXCR on the 5' RACE reads and lists one entry per CDR3 protein. The repertoire holds around 530,000 distinct CDR3 sequences, with less than 20% as singletons. The material sequenced was PBMCs, taken about 5 days after the first yellow fever vaccination. These receptors were taken from a man aged 18 to 35 who received the YFV17D yellow fever vaccine. The CDR3 runs from the conserved cysteine through the conserved F or W. The D gene is left open where the match is weak. Not every row has a clone size; where given, it reads once, few, many or a size class.

j_call d_call v_call clone_size cdr3_nt cdr3_aa
TRBJ1-6 TRBD1 TRBV11-2 . TGTGCCAGCAGCCCAGAGGGGGCGAGCTCCTATAATTCACCCCTCCACTTT CASSPEGASSYNSPLHF
TRBJ2-3 . TRBV18 few TGTGCCAGCTCGCCTTTCGTTTCGTCTAGCACAGATACGCAGTATTTT CASSPFVSSSTDTQYF
TRBJ1-1 . TRBV7-2 . TGTGCCAGCAGTTGGCGGGGCAGGGGATTAACTGAAGCTTTCTTT CASSWRGRGLTEAFF
TRBJ2-3 TRBD2 TRBV20-1 . TGCAGTGCTAGGGAACTAGCGGGGACGACAGATACGCAGTATTTT CSARELAGTTDTQYF
TRBJ2-5 TRBD2 TRBV6-1 few TGTGCCAGCAGTGCCCAACCGGGACTAGCGGGGGAGACCCAGTACTTC CASSAQPGLAGETQYF
TRBJ2-1 . TRBV20-1 few TGCAGTGCTAGGGACAGAGCATTCATCTACAATGAGCAGTTCTTC CSARDRAFIYNEQFF
TRBJ2-5 . TRBV29-1 few TGCAGCGCGGCCACGGCGGGGTTTGAGACCCAGTACTTC CSAATAGFETQYF
TRBJ1-1 . TRBV6-1 . TGTGCCAGCAGTCGGAAGCGGGGGAACACTGAAGCTTTCTTT CASSRKRGNTEAFF
TRBJ2-3 TRBD2 TRBV25-1 . TGTGCCAGCAGTGATCCTAGCGGGGGACTCACAGATACGCAGTATTTT CASSDPSGGLTDTQYF
TRBJ2-2 . TRBV3-1 few TGTGCCAGCGCACTCACGAACACCGGGGAGCTGTTTTTT CASALTNTGELFF
TRBJ2-4 TRBD2 TRBV6-1 . TGTGCCAGCAGTCCGGGGGAGGGAGCCGTTCCTCAGTACTTC CASSPGEGAVPQYF
TRBJ1-5 TRBD1 TRBV7-2 . TGTGCCAGCAGCTCGACAGGGTGGGGGAATCAGCCCCAGCATTTT CASSSTGWGNQPQHF
TRBJ2-1 . TRBV4-3 . TGCGCCAGCAGCCCACCACTAGGGAGCCTTCGTAATGAGCAGTTCTTC CASSPPLGSLRNEQFF
TRBJ2-1 . TRBV6-5 . TGTGCCAGCAGTTACTGGTCGGGCTCCTACAATGAGCAGTTCTTC CASSYWSGSYNEQFF
TRBJ2-1 TRBD1 TRBV24-1 few TGTGCCACCAGTGATCCCGGGACAGGGGTTCTCAATGAGCAGTTCTTC CATSDPGTGVLNEQFF
TRBJ1-2 . TRBV6-5 few TGTGCCAGCAGTTACGCTTTCGATAGTGGCTACACCTTC CASSYAFDSGYTF
TRBJ2-3 . TRBV27 once TGTGCCAGCACCTTCATACCAACGGATACGCAGTATTTT CASTFIPTDTQYF
TRBJ2-1 . TRBV20-1 many TGCAGTGCTAGTGAGGGGGGGGTTTTTTGGAATGAGCAGTTCTTC CSASEGGVFWNEQFF
TRBJ2-7 TRBD2 TRBV4-2 few TGTGCCAGCAGCCAAGGATCTAGCGGGGGGTTTTACGAGCAGTACTTC CASSQGSSGGFYEQYF
TRBJ2-2 . TRBV12-3/TRBV12-4 few TGTGCCAGCAGTTCGAAGGGACGGGGCACCGGGGAGCTGTTTTTT CASSSKGRGTGELFF
TRBJ2-1 TRBD1 TRBV3-1 . TGTGCCAGCAGAGAGACAGGGACGGATGAGCAGTTCTTC CASRETGTDEQFF
TRBJ2-2 TRBD1 TRBV9 few TGTGCCAGCAGCGCCGGGACAGCGGACACCGGGGAGCTGTTTTTT CASSAGTADTGELFF
TRBJ1-1 TRBD1 TRBV5-1 few TGCGCCAGCAGCCCAGGACAGGTTCTTGAAGCTTTCTTT CASSPGQVLEAFF
TRBJ2-3 . TRBV6-5 . TGTGCCAGCAGTTACGATCTCCTGGGTGGCACAGATACGCAGTATTTT CASSYDLLGGTDTQYF
TRBJ1-6 TRBD1 TRBV4-1 few TGCGCCAGCAGCTGGACAGGGGCGCCCCTCCACTTT CASSWTGAPLHF
TRBJ1-1 TRBD1 TRBV2 few TGTGCCAGCAGGGTGACAGGGCCCACTGAAGCTTTCTTT CASRVTGPTEAFF